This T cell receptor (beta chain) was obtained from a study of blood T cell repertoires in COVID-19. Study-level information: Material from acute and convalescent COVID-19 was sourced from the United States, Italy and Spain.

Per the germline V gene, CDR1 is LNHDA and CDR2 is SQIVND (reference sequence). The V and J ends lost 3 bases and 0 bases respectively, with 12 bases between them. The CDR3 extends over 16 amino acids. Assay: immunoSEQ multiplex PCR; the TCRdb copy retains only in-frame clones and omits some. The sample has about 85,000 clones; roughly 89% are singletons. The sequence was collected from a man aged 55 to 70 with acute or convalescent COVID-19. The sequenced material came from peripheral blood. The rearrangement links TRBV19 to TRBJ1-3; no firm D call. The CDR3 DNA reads TGTGCCAGTAGTATTGGTCGTAGCGGCTCTGGAAACACCATATATTTT. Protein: CASSIGRSGSGNTIYF.